One sample yielded the 10 T cell receptor beta chains listed below, sequenced in a study of T and B cells in COVID-19 patients. TRB rearrangements were amplified by multiplex PCR with BIOMED2 TRB-A/B primers. Via MiXCR, TCRdb re-called the multiplex PCR reads, giving one row per CDR3 protein. The table includes over a thousand distinct CDR3 sequences, about 30% detected once. From blood, about 240-550 ng of genomic DNA served as TRB template. The sample taken for sequencing was blood. The receptors were sampled from a human donor with active COVID-19.

Relative to its sample, this clonotype is medium-sized (0.01 to 0.1%). The chain joins TRBV20-1 to TRBJ1-5, with 10 nucleotides matching TRBD1. The CDR3 sequence is 16 residues long. Germline V lookup: CDR1 DFQATT, CDR2 SNEGSKA (reference sequence). V was pared by 5 bases and J by 2 bases, with 9 bases of the junction left unmatched. CDR3 loop: CSARGQGEVGNQPQHF. CDR3 in DNA: TGCAGTGCTCGCGGACAGGGGGAGGTGGGCAATCAGCCCCAGCATTTT.

This clonotype came up a few times. The chain combines TRBV18 with TRBJ2-3, with TRBD2 matching over 8 bases. The CDR3 covers 14 residues. After removal of 5 bases from V and 5 bases from J, the junction contained 6 bases not matched to a gene. CDR1 and CDR2 from the germline V gene are KGHSH and LQKENI. CDR3 amino acids: CASSFGLAGDTQYF. The DNA of the CDR3 is TGTGCCAGCTCATTCGGACTAGCCGGAGATACGCAGTATTTT.

In this sample, this clonotype is medium-sized. V usage is TRBV18 and J usage is TRBJ2-2, with D maybe TRBD1 (6 bases). Trimming took off 8 bases at V and 0 bases at J, with 13 bases between the two ends. The CDR3 has 15 amino acids. The germline V gene encodes CDR1 KGHSH and CDR2 LQKENI. DNA for the CDR3: TGTGCCAGCGACACCGGGACACCGAACACCGGGGAGCTGTTTTTT. Translation: CASDTGTPNTGELFF.

Details on this clonotype: A much larger clonotype is one base distant, so this may be a read error. The chain employs TRBV30 and TRBJ2-7, with 9 nucleotides matching TRBD2. This CDR3 spans 14 amino acids. Germline CDR1 is GTSNPN and CDR2 is SVGIG (reference sequence). CDR3 in amino acids: CAWRIAGGPREKYF. In DNA, the CDR3 is TGTGCCTGGAGGATCGCGGGAGGGCCTCGCGAGAAGTACTTC.

V usage is TRBV27 and J usage is TRBJ1-5, with 7 bases aligning to TRBD1. J lost 11 bases, V lost 5 bases, and 6 bases had no gene match. Germline CDR1 is MNHEY and CDR2 is SMNVEV (reference sequence). This CDR3 region has 12 residues. The CDR3 bases are TGTGCCAGCAGTCCCAGACAGGGCACCCAGCATTTT. The encoded protein is CASSPRQGTQHF.

This clonotype is deemed medium-sized. V is TRBV19 and J is TRBJ2-1, with TRBD2 matching 9 bases. This CDR3 contains 15 residues. The V gene's germline CDR1 is LNHDA and CDR2 SQIVND (reference sequence). V shed 1 base, J shed 7 bases, and the junction held 5 bases outside the gene matches. CDR3 residues: CASSIGGRAGNEQFF. As DNA, the CDR3 is TGTGCCAGTAGTATAGGCGGGAGGGCCGGAAATGAGCAGTTCTTC.

Regarding this clonotype: A much larger clone differs from this one at a single base, so this may be a read error. The chain joins TRBV5-5 to TRBJ2-1, with 10 positions matching TRBD2. Germline values: CDR1 SGHKS, CDR2 YYEKEE (reference sequence). After removal of 4 bases from V and 4 bases from J, the junction contained 11 bases not matched to a gene. The CDR3 is 17 residues long. CDR3 DNA: TGTGCCAGCAGCCTTTTAACTACTAGCGGGATTTACAATGAGCAGTTCTTC. It is translated as CASSLLTTSGIYNEQFF. The full variable domain, completed using reference TRBV5-5 and TRBJ2-1, is DAGVTQSPTHLIKTRGQQVTLRCSPISGHKSVSWYQQVLGQGPQFIFQYYEKEERGRGNFPDRFSARQFPNYSSELNVNALLLGDSALYLCASSLLTTSGIYNEQFFGPGTRLTVL.

In the case of this clonotype: The junction shows a germline mismatch at one end, possibly a read error. This rearrangement joins TRBV5-3 to TRBJ1-6; TRBD1 matches 9 bases. TRBV5-3 is marked as an open reading frame, function uncertain. This CDR3 has 14 residues. The DNA for the CDR3 is TGCGCCAGCAGCTTGACAGGGGGTAATTCACCCCTCCACTTT. As protein: CASSLTGGNSPLHF.

The chain joins TRBV28 to TRBJ2-5, with no clear D. Per germline, CDR1 MDHEN and CDR2 SYDVKM. This CDR3 region has 14 residues. V lost 4 bases and J lost 4, with 13 bases in between. The CDR3 nucleotides read TGTGCCAGCAGTTCGAGTCGGTGGGGAGAGACCCAGTACTTC. It specifies CASSSSRWGETQYF.

J is TRBJ1-1 and V is TRBV6-1, with no clear D. Trimming left V 8 bases short and J 11 bases short, with 15 bases between. Germline CDR1 is MNHNS and CDR2 is SASEGT. The CDR3 runs to 11 residues. CDR3 sequence reads: CASWAEGYAFF. CDR3 coding DNA: TGTGCCAGCTGGGCCGAAGGCTACGCTTTCTTT.